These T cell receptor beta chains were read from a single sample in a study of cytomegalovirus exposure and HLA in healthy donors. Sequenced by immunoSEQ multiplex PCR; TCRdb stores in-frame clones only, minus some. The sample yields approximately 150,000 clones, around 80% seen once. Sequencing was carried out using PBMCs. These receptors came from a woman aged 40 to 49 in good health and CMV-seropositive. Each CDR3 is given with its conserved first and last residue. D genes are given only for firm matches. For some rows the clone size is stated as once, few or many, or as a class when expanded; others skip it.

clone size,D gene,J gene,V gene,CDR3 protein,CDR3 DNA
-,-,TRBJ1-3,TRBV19,CASHRDPGAGNTIYF,TGTGCCAGCCACAGGGACCCCGGCGCTGGAAACACCATATATTTT
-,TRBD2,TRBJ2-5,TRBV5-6,CASSLRDYEAQYF,TGTGCCAGCAGCTTAAGGGACTACGAGGCCCAGTACTTC
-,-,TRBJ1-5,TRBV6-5,CASSYRGGYSNQPQHF,TGTGCCAGCAGTTACCGAGGGGGTTATAGCAATCAGCCCCAGCATTTT
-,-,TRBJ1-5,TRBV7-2,CASSPTSDSNQPQHF,TGTGCCAGCAGCCCAACCTCGGACAGTAATCAGCCCCAGCATTTT
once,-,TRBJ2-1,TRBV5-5,CASSIGTDYGNEQFF,TGTGCCAGCAGCATAGGGACGGACTACGGCAATGAGCAGTTCTTC
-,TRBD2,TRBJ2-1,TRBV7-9,CASSDRLAGDNEQFF,TGTGCCAGCAGCGACCGACTAGCGGGGGACAATGAGCAGTTCTTC
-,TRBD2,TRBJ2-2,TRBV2,CASNRKTGGWTGELFF,TGTGCCAGCAACCGGAAGACGGGAGGTTGGACCGGGGAGCTGTTTTTT
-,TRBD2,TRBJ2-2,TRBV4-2,CASSQYSVSGGDTGELFF,TGTGCCAGCAGCCAATATTCCGTTAGCGGGGGAGACACCGGGGAGCTGTTTTTT
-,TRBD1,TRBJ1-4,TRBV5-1,CASSLAPRGRVAGLNEKLFF,TGCGCCAGCAGCTTGGCTCCCAGGGGGCGGGTAGCTGGCCTCAATGAAAAACTGTTTTTT
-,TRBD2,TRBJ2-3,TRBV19,CASSISLAGGTTDTQYF,TGTGCCAGTAGTATCTCACTAGCGGGGGGAACCACAGATACGCAGTATTTT
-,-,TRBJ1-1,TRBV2,CASGRGWTEAFF,TGTGCCAGCGGGAGGGGGTGGACTGAAGCTTTCTTT
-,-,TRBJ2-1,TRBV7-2,CASSGNQGYEQFF,TGTGCCAGCAGCGGGAACCAGGGGTATGAGCAGTTCTTC
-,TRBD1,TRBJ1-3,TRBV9,CASSVDKGTGVPGNTIYF,TGTGCCAGCAGCGTAGATAAGGGGACAGGGGTTCCGGGAAACACCATATATTTT
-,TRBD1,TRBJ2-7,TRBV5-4,CASSKEGTVPSYEQYF,TGTGCCAGCAGCAAAGAGGGGACAGTACCTTCCTACGAGCAGTACTTC
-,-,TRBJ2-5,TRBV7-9,CASSLVGETQYF,TGTGCCAGCAGCTTAGTCGGGGAGACCCAGTACTTC
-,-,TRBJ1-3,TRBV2,CASSVGAERGNTIYF,TGTGCCAGCAGTGTTGGGGCAGAAAGGGGAAACACCATATATTTT
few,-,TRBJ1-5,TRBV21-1,CAPVGASNQPQHF,TGTGCCCCTGTGGGGGCTAGCAATCAGCCCCAGCATTTT
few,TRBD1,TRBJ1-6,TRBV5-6,CASRDGQGHNSPLHF,TGTGCCAGCAGAGATGGACAGGGCCATAATTCACCCCTCCACTTT
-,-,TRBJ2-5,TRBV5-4,CASSLGGDFQETQYF,TGTGCCAGCAGCTTGGGGGGGGACTTTCAAGAGACCCAGTACTTC
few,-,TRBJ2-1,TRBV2,CASSYIRLLSPNNEQFF,TGTGCCAGCAGCTACATCAGACTTCTCTCGCCGAACAATGAGCAGTTCTTC
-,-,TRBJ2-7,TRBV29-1,CSVDLSYEQYF,TGCAGCGTTGACCTTTCCTACGAGCAGTACTTC
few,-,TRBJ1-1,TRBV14,CASSQDLEGEAFF,TGTGCCAGCAGCCAAGATCTGGAGGGAGAAGCTTTCTTT
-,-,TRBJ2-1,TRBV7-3,CASSLDFYNEQFF,TGTGCCAGCAGCTTGGACTTTTACAATGAGCAGTTCTTC
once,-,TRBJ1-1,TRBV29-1,CSVVRLIQGEAFF,TGCAGCGTTGTCCGCCTTATTCAGGGGGAAGCTTTCTTT
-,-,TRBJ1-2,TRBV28,CASSLADRPLGYTF,TGTGCCAGCAGTTTAGCCGACAGGCCCCTAGGCTACACCTTC
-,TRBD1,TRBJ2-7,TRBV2,CASSEQGKGYEQYF,TGTGCCAGCAGCGAACAGGGGAAGGGCTACGAGCAGTACTTC
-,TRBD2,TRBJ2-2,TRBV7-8,CASSWTSGGAYTGELFF,TGTGCCAGCAGCTGGACTAGCGGGGGGGCGTACACCGGGGAGCTGTTTTTT